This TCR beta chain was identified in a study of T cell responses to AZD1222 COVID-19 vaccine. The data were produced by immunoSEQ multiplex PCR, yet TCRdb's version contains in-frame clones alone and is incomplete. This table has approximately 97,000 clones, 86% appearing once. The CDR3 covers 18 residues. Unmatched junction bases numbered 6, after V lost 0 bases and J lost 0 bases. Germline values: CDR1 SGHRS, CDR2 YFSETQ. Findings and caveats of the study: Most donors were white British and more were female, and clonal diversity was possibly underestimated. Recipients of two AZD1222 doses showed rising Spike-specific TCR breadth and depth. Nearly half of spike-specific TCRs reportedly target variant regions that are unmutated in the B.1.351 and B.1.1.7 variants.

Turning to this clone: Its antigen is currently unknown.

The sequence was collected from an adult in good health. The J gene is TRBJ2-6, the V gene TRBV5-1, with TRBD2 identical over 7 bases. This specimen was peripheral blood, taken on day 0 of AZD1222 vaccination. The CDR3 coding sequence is TGCGCCAGCAGCTTGGTACGGGGGGAGAGCTCTGGGGCCAACGTCCTGACTTTC. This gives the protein CASSLVRGESSGANVLTF.